This T cell receptor (beta chain) was recorded in a study of identical twins. Whole-study results and caveats: Fewer insertions were carried by abundant cord blood beta clonotypes, but none was seen in memory repertoires. Researchers caution that invariant MAIT and iNKT cells could partly confound zero-insertion analyses.

Everyone who donated was a healthy Caucasian. The authors used template switching to add a universal primer site and gave cDNA unique molecular identifiers. TCRdb redid the calling of the 5' RACE reads with MiXCR, one entry per CDR3 protein. The table records 690,000 or so distinct CDR3 sequences, about 9.4% of them present only once. The CDR3 covers 16 residues. V was pared by 6 bases and J by 1 base, with 9 bases of the junction left unmatched. Germline loops: CDR1 MNHEY, CDR2 SVGEGT. Comment on this clonotype: What it recognizes is unknown.

These same data were also listed under a study on yellow fever vaccine responses in identical twins.

V usage is TRBV6-2 or TRBV6-3 and J usage is TRBJ2-7; TRBD1 aligns across 10 bases. Sequenced: PBMCs. The TCR sequence derives from a woman younger than 35 in good health. The CDR3 DNA reads as TGTGCCAGCAGCCATCAACCGGGACAGGGGTCCTACGAGCAGTACTTC. Its translation is CASSHQPGQGSYEQYF.